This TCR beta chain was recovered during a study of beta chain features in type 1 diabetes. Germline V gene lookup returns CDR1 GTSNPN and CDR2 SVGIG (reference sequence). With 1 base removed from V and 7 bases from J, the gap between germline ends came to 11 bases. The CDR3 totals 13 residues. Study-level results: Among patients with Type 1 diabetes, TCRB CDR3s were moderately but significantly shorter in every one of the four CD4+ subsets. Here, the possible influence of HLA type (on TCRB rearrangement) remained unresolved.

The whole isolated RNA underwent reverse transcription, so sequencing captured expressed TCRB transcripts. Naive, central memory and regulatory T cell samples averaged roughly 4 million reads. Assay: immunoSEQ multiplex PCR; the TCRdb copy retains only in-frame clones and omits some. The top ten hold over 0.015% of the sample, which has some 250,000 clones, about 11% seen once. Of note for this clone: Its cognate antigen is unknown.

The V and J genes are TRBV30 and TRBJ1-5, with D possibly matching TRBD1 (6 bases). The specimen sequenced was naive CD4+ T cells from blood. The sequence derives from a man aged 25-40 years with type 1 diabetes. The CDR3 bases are TGTGCCTGGAGTGCAGGGGTAGGGCAGCCCCAGCATTTT. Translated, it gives CAWSAGVGQPQHF.